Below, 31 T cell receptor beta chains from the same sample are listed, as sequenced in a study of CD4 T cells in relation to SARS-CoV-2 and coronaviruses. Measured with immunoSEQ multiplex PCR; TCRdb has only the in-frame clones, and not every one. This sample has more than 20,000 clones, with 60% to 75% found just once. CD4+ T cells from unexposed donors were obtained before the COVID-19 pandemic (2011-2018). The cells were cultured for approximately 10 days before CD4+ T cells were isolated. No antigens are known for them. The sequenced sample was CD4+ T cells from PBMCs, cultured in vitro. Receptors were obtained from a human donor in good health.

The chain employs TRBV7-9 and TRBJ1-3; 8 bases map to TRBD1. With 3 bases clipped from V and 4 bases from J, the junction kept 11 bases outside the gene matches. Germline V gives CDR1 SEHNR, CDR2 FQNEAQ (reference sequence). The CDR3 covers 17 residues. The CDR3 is CASSFIRQGTGGNTIYF. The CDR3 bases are TGTGCCAGCAGCTTTATCCGACAGGGGACGGGAGGAAACACCATATATTTT.

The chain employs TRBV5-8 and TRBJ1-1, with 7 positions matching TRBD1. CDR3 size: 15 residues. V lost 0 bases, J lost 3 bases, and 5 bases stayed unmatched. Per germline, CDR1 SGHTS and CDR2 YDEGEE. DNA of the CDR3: TGTGCCAGCAGCTTGGACAGGGGACTCTACACTGAAGCTTTCTTT. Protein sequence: CASSLDRGLYTEAFF.

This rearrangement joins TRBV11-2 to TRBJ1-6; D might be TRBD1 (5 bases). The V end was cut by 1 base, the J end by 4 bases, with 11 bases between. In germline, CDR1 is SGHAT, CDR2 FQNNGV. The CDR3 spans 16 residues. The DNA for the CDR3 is TGTGCCAGCAGCTTAGTTCGTGGGGCGTATAATTCACCCCTCCACTTT. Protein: CASSLVRGAYNSPLHF.

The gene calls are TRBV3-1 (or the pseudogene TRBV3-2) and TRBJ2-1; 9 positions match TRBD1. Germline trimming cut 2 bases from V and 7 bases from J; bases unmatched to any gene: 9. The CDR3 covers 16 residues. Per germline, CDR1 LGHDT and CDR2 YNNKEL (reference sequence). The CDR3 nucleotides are TGTGCCAGCAGCCAAAACACTGAGACAGGGGGGAATGAGCAGTTCTTC. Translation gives CASSQNTETGGNEQFF.

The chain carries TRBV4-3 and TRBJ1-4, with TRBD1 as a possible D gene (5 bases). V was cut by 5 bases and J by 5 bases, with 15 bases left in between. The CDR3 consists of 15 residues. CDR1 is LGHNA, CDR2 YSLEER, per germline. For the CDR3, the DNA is TGCGCCAGCAGCTATCGGGGAGGGGAAAATGAAAAACTGTTTTTT. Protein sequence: CASSYRGGENEKLFF.

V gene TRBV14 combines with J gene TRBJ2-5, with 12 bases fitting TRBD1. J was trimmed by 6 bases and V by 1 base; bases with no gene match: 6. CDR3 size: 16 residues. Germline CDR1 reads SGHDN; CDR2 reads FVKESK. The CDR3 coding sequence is TGTGCCAGCAGCCAAGCCGGGACAGGGGGCACAAAGACCCAGTACTTC. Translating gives CASSQAGTGGTKTQYF.

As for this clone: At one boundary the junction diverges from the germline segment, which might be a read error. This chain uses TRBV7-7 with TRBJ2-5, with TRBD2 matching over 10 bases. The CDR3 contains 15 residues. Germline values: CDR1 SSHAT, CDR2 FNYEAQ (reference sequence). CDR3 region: CASSPERGGGETQYF. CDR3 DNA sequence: TGTGCTAGCAGCCCCGAGCGGGGGGGAGGGGAGACCCAGTACTTC.

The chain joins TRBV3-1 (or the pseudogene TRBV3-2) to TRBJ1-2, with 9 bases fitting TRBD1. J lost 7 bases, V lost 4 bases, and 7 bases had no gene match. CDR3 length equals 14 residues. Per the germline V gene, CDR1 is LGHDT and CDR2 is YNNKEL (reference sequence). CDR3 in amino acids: CASSPLGQGSGYTF. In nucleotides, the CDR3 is TGTGCCAGCAGCCCGTTGGGACAGGGATCTGGCTACACCTTC.

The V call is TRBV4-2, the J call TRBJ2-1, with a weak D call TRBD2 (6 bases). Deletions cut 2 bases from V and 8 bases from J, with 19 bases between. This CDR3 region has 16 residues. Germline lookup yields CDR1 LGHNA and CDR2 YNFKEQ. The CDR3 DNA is TGTGCCAGCAGCCAATTCCCCGCACTAGCCTCCGATGAGCAGTTCTTC. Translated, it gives CASSQFPALASDEQFF.

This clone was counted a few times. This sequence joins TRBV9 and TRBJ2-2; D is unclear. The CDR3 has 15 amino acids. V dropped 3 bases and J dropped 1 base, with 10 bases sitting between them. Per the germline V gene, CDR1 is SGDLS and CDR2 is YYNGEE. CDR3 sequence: CASSAVNRNTGELFF. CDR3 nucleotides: TGTGCCAGCAGCGCAGTCAATAGGAACACCGGGGAGCTGTTTTTT.

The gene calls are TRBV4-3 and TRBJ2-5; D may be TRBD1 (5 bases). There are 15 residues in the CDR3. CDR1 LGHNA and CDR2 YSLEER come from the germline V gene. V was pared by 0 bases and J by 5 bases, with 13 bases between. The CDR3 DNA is TGCGCCAGCAGCCAAGATAGGGGTACTCGGGAGACCCAGTACTTC. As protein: CASSQDRGTRETQYF.

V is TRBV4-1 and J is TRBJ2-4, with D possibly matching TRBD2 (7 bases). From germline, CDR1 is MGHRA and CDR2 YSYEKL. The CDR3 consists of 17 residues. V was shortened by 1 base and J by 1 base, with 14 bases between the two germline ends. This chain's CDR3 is CASSQGGGRVAKNIQYF. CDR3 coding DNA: TGCGCCAGCAGCCAAGGGGGGGGGCGGGTCGCCAAAAACATTCAGTACTTC.

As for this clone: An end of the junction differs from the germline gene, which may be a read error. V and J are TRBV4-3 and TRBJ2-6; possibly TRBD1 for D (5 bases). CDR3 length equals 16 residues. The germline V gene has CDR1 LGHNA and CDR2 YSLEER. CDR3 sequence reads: CASSQGFRAGANVLTF. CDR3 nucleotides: TGCGCCAGCAGTCAAGGATTCAGGGCTGGGGCCAACGTCCTGACTTTC.

CDR3 protein: CASSASGTGVTYGYTF. CDR3 nucleotides: TGTGCCAGCAGTGCTTCAGGGACAGGCGTTACCTATGGCTACACCTTC. The V call is TRBV6-1, the J call TRBJ1-2, with 8 positions matching TRBD1. This CDR3 is 16 amino acids long. With 4 bases clipped from V and 4 bases from J, the junction kept 11 bases outside the gene matches. CDR1 and CDR2 from the germline V gene are MNHNS and SASEGT.

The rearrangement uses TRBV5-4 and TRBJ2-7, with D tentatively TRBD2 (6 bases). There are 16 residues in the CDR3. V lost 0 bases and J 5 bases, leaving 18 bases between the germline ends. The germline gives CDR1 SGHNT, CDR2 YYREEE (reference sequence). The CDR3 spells CASSLAGTALRHEQYF. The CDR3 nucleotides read TGTGCCAGCAGCTTGGCCGGGACTGCCCTCCGCCACGAGCAGTACTTC.

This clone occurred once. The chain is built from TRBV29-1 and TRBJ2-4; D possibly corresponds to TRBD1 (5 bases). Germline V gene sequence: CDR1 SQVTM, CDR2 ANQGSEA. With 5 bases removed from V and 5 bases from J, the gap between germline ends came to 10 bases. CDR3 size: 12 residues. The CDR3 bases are TGCAGCGTTAGACAGCCGGAAAACATTCAGTACTTC. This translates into CSVRQPENIQYF.

The CDR3 loop is CASSQDRVTQPQHF. The CDR3 DNA reads as TGTGCCAGCTCACAAGACAGGGTAACTCAGCCCCAGCATTTT. The rearrangement uses TRBV18 and TRBJ1-5; TRBD1 agrees at 7 bases. The germline gives CDR1 KGHSH, CDR2 LQKENI. The CDR3 loop spans 14 amino acids. The V gene end was trimmed by 4 bases and the J gene end by 6 bases; junction bases not matched to a gene: 6.

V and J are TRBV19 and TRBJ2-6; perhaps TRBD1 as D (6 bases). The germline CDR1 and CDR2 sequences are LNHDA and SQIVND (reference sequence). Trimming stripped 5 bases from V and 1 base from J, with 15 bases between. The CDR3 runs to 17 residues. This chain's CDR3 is CASSDGTLRSGANVLTF. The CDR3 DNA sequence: TGTGCCAGTAGTGACGGGACATTGCGATCTGGGGCCAACGTCCTGACTTTC.

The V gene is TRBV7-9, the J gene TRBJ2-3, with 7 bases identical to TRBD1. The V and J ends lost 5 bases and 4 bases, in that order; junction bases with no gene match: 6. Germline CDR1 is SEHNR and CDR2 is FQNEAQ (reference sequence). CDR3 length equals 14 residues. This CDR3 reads CASSRGDSADTQYF. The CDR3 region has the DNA TGTGCCAGCAGCCGTGGGGACAGCGCAGATACGCAGTATTTT.

CDR3 loop: CASSRRSGQGHEQYF. The DNA of the CDR3 is TGTGCCAGCAGCCGACGCTCAGGGCAGGGCCACGAGCAGTACTTC. The chain has TRBV3-1 (or the pseudogene TRBV3-2) and TRBJ2-7, with TRBD1 as a possible D gene (5 bases). The CDR3 totals 15 residues. The germline V gene encodes CDR1 LGHDT and CDR2 YNNKEL (reference sequence). Trimming took off 4 bases at V and 5 bases at J, with 18 bases between the two ends.

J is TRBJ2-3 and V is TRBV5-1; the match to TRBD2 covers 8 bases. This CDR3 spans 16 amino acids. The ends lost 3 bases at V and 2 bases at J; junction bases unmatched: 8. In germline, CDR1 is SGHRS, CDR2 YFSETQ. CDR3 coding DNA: TGCGCCAGCAGCTACGGGGCGGGAGGTTCCACAGATACGCAGTATTTT. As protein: CASSYGAGGSTDTQYF. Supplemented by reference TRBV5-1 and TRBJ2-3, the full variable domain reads KAGVTQTPRYLIKTRGQQVTLSCSPISGHRSVSWYQQTPGQGLQFLFEYFSETQRNKGNFPGRFSGRQFSNSRSEMNVSTLELGDSALYLCASSYGAGGSTDTQYFGPGTRLTVL.

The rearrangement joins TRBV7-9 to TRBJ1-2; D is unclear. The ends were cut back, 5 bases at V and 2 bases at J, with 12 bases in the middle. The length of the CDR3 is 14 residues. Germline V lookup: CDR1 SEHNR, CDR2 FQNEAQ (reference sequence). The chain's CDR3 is CASSPQSGNYGYTF. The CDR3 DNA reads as TGTGCCAGCAGCCCCCAATCCGGGAACTATGGCTACACCTTC.

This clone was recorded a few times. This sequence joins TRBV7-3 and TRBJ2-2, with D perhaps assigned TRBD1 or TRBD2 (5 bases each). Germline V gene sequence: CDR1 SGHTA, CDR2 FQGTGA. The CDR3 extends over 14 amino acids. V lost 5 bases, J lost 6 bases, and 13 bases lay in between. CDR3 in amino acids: CASSPGTMAGELFF. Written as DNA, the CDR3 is TGTGCCAGCAGCCCCGGGACGATGGCCGGGGAGCTGTTTTTT.

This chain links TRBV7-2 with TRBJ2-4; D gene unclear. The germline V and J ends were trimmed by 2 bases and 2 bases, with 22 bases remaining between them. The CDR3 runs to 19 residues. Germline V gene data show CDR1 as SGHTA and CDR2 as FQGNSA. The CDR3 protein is CASSLRPIWSSLTKNIQYF. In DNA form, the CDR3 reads TGTGCCAGCAGCTTACGACCCATTTGGAGTTCGCTGACCAAAAACATTCAGTACTTC.

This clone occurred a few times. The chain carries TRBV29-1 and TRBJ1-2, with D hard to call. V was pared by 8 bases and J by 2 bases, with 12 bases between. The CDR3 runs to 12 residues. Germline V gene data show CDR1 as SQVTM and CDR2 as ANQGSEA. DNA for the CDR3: TGCAGCTTCTCTGGCGGGAACTATGGCTACACCTTC. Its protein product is CSFSGGNYGYTF.

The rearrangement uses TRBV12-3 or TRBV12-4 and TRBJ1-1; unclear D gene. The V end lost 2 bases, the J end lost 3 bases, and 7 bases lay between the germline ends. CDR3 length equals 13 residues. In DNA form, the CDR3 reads TGTGCCAGCAGTTTACTGATGGACACTGAAGCTTTCTTT. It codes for CASSLLMDTEAFF.

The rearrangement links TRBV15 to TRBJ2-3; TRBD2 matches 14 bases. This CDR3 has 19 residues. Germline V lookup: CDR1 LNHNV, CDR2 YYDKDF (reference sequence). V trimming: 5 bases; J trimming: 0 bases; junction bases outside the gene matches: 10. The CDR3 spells CATSPHRTSGGFSTDTQYF. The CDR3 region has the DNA TGTGCCACCAGCCCACATCGGACTAGCGGGGGGTTCAGCACAGATACGCAGTATTTT.

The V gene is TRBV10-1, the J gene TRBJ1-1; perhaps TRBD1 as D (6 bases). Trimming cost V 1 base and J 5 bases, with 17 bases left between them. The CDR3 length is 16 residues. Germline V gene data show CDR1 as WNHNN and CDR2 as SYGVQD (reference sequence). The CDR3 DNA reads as TGCGCCAGCAGTGAGTGCGGACGGGGGGCATGGACTGAAGCTTTCTTT. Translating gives CASSECGRGAWTEAFF.

The CDR3 region is CASSIRQGAGDEQFF. In DNA, the CDR3 is TGTGCCAGCAGCATCCGACAGGGGGCGGGCGATGAGCAGTTCTTC. This chain links TRBV9 with TRBJ2-1; TRBD1 agrees at 10 bases. The J segment lost 8 bases and the V segment lost 4 bases, leaving 9 bases of the junction unmatched. The CDR3 is 15 amino acids. CDR1 SGDLS and CDR2 YYNGEE come from the germline V gene.

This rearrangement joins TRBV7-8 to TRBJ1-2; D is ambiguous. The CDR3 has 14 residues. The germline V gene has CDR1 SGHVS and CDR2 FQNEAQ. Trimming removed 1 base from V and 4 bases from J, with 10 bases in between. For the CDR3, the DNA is TGTGCCAGCAGCTTAGAGGCCGGCCCCTATGGCTACACCTTC. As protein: CASSLEAGPYGYTF.

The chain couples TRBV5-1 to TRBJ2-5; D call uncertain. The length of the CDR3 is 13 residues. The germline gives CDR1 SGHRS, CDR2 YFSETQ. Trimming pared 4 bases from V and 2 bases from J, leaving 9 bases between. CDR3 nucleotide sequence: TGCGCCAGCAGCGATATGGTACAAGAGACCCAGTACTTC. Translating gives CASSDMVQETQYF.